This T cell receptor beta chain originates from a study of beta chain features in type 1 diabetes. Study details: When patients were set against healthy donors, age, gender and cell yields were similar. Study-level findings and limits: HLA influence on TCRB rearrangement stayed unresolved here. Any PCR bias toward short templates would affect both groups alike.

Expressed TCRB transcripts were sequenced because the entire RNA isolate underwent reverse transcription. Assay used: immunoSEQ multiplex PCR; TCRdb lists only in-frame clones, some missing. The table lists under 150,000 clones, under 60% of them singletons. Concerning this clone: Its antigen is still unknown.

The CDR3 consists of 13 residues. CDR1 and CDR2 from the germline V gene are SQVTM and ANQGSEA. With 2 bases removed from V and 8 bases from J, the gap between germline ends came to 14 bases. Stem cell-like memory, regulatory, central memory and naive CD4+ cells were sorted via CD45RO/CCR7/CD25/CD127/CD95/CD27. Input material: Tregs from blood. The chain combines TRBV29-1 with TRBJ2-3, with a possible D match to TRBD1 (5 bases). This receptor was taken from a man younger than 35 in good health. CDR3: CSVESGGRVTQYF. Written as DNA, the CDR3 is TGCAGCGTTGAATCCGGTGGCAGGGTTACGCAGTATTTT.